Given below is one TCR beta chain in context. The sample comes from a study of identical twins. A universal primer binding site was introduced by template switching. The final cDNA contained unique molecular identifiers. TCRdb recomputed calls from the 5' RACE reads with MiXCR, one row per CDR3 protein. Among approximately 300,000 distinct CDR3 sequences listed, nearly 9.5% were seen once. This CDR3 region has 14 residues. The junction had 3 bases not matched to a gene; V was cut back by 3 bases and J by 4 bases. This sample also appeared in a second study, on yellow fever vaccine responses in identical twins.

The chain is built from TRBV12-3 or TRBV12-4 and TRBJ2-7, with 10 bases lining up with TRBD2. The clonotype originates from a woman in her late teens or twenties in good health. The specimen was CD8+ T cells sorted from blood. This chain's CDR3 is CASSFQREGYEQYF. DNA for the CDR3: TGTGCCAGCAGTTTTCAGCGGGAGGGGTACGAGCAGTACTTC.